Below, 10 T cell receptor beta chains from the same sample are listed, as sequenced in a study of pediatric ulcerative colitis. Produced via immunoSEQ multiplex PCR; TCRdb's table is partial and in-frame only. Found here are approximately 11,000 clones, roughly four fifths of them singletons; the top ten hold around 3.9%. The rectum was sampled with one to two pinch biopsies at colonoscopy. The sample consisted of gut tissue. Receptor source: a girl between 5 and 17 years old who was a control in a study of pediatric ulcerative colitis.

The rearrangement uses TRBV28 and TRBJ1-4, with D uncertain. V was shortened by 7 bases and J by 3 bases, with 12 bases between the two germline ends. The CDR3 contains 14 residues. Germline assignment: CDR1 MDHEN and CDR2 SYDVKM. This chain's CDR3 is CASTPESANEKLFF. The CDR3 DNA is TGTGCCAGCACCCCTGAAAGTGCTAATGAAAAACTGTTTTTT.

This chain connects TRBV19 to TRBJ2-7; D remains unclear. Germline V CDR1 and CDR2: LNHDA, SQIVND (reference sequence). Trimming pared 5 bases from V and 0 bases from J, leaving 8 bases between. The CDR3 extends over 13 amino acids. The CDR3: CASSPTSSYEQYF. The CDR3 region has the DNA TGTGCCAGTAGTCCAACGAGCTCCTACGAGCAGTACTTC.

The chain has TRBV14 and TRBJ2-7; 7 bases map to TRBD2. Germline V CDR1 and CDR2: SGHDN, FVKESK. The V gene end was trimmed by 4 bases and the J gene end by 0 bases; junction bases not matched to a gene: 6. The CDR3 is 15 amino acids. The CDR3 spells CASSPPGRLSYEQYF. The CDR3 nucleotides read TGTGCCAGCAGCCCCCCCGGGAGGCTCTCCTACGAGCAGTACTTC.

The chain couples TRBV7-2 to TRBJ2-5; 7 nucleotides agree with TRBD1. The CDR3 covers 12 residues. After removal of 4 bases from V and 11 bases from J, the junction contained 7 bases not matched to a gene. CDR1 and CDR2 (germline): SGHTA, FQGNSA. The DNA for the CDR3 is TGTGCCAGCAGCTCCTCAGGGGGTGAGCAGTACTTC. Its protein product is CASSSSGGEQYF.

For this clone: One end of the junction is discordant with germline, which a read error may explain. The chain combines TRBV28 with TRBJ2-7; D gene ambiguous. Looked up from germline, CDR1 is MDHEN and CDR2 is SYDVKM. The CDR3 covers 12 residues. CDR3 DNA sequence: TGTGCCAGCAGTTCCCTCCTTTGGGGTCAGCACTTC. Its translation: CASSSLLWGQHF.

The count of this clone is one. The rearrangement uses TRBV4-1 and TRBJ2-5; the D is unclear. The V end lost 1 base, the J end lost 1 base, and 7 bases lay between the germline ends. CDR3 length equals 14 residues. Looked up from germline, CDR1 is MGHRA and CDR2 is YSYEKL. CDR3: CASSQGASQETQYF. CDR3 bases: TGCGCCAGCAGCCAAGGGGCAAGCCAAGAGACCCAGTACTTC.

The CDR3 DNA sequence: TGTGCCAGCAGTGAGGGGCAAGGAGCCCGGAATACGCAGTATTTT. Translated: CASSEGQGARNTQYF. This chain connects TRBV2 to TRBJ2-3, with TRBD1 as a possible D gene (5 bases). The length of the CDR3 is 15 residues. The V gene's germline CDR1 is SNHLY and CDR2 FYNNEI. Trimming cost V 3 bases and J 7 bases, with 17 bases left between them.

The chain combines TRBV11-2 with TRBJ2-7, with D possibly TRBD2 on 6 matching bases. The CDR3 length is 18 residues. Germline V gene sequence: CDR1 SGHAT, CDR2 FQNNGV. V lost 0 bases and J 1 base, leaving 19 bases between the germline ends. CDR3 sequence (DNA): TGTGCCAGCAGCTTAGAGCGTTCGCGTAGCGGCTATTCCTACGAGCAGTACTTC. Protein: CASSLERSRSGYSYEQYF. The whole variable domain, filled in from reference TRBV11-2 and TRBJ2-7, reads EAGVAQSPRYKIIEKRQSVAFWCNPISGHATLYWYQQILGQGPKLLIQFQNNGVVDDSQLPKDRFSAERLKGVDSTLKIQPAKLEDSAVYLCASSLERSRSGYSYEQYFGPGTRLTVT.

J is TRBJ1-4 and V is TRBV28; 8 bases fit TRBD1. This CDR3 contains 15 residues. V lost 4 bases and J lost 4; bases outside the gene matches: 5. Germline CDR1 and CDR2: MDHEN and SYDVKM. As DNA, the CDR3 is TGTGCCAGCAGTTCAGGGGGCGCGCTTAATGAAAAACTGTTTTTT. Residues: CASSSGGALNEKLFF.

This chain connects TRBV6-5 to TRBJ2-7; D gene ambiguous. Germline CDR1 and CDR2: MNHEY and SVGAGI. The CDR3 is made up of 12 amino acids. The germline V and J ends were trimmed by 10 bases and 5 bases, with 15 bases remaining between them. CDR3 amino acids: CATFDRTNEQYF. In DNA form, the CDR3 reads TGTGCCACATTCGATCGAACCAACGAGCAGTACTTC.